This T cell receptor beta chain was retrieved from a study of shared clonotypes between healthy human individuals. CD4+ cells yielded CD45RA+ naive and CD45RA-negative memory subsets. Trimming pared 4 bases from V and 7 bases from J, leaving 14 bases between. Germline values: CDR1 LGHNT, CDR2 FRNRAP. The CDR3 contains 14 residues. Researchers ran the assay at a deep level. Profiled with immunoSEQ multiplex PCR; TCRdb holds only in-frame clones, not every one. The top ten clones hold around 0.06% of a sample with roughly 650,000 clones, 97% of them seen once. This chain joins TRBV12-5 and TRBJ2-1; D gene unclear. The TCR sequence derives from a woman aged 25 to 39 in good health. The sequencing input was naive CD4+ T cells sorted from blood. Specified subset: CD45RA+ positively selected. The CDR3 reads CASGSPEANNEQFF. Here the CDR3 DNA reads TGTGCTAGTGGTTCCCCGGAAGCCAATAATGAGCAGTTCTTC.